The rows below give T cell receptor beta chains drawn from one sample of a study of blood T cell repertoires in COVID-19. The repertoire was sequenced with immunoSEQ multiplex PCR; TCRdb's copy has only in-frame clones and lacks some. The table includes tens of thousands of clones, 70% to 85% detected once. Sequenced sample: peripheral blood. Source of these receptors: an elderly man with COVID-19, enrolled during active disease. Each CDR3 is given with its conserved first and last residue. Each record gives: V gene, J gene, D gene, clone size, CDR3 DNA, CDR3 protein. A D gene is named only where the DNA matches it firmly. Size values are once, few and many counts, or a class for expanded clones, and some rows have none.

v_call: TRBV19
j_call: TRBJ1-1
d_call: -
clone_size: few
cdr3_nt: TGTGCCAGTAGTATGTCGGTTAGGGGGGAAGCTTTCTTT
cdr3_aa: CASSMSVRGEAFF

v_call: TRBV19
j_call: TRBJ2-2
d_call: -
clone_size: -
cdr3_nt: TGTGCCAGTAGTATAACCCCCCCCTTTGGGGGGAAGGCCGGGGAGCTGTTTTTT
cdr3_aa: CASSITPPFGGKAGELFF

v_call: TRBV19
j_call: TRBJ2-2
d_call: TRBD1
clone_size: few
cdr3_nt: TGTGCCAGTAGAACCGGGACAGGGTCGGGCACCGGGGAGCTGTTTTTT
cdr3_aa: CASRTGTGSGTGELFF

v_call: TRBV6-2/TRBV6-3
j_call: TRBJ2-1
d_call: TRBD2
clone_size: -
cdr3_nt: TGTGCCAGCAGCCGGACTAGCGGGAGGGCCGTGGAGCAGTTCTTC
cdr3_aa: CASSRTSGRAVEQFF

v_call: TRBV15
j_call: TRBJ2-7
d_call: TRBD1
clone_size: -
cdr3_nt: TGTGCCACCAGCAGAGATCTGGAGTTGTCCGGGACAGGCCCTCCATACGAGCAGTACTTC
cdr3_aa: CATSRDLELSGTGPPYEQYF

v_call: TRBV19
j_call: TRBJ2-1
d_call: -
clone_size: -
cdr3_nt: TGTGCCAGTCAAGATTACACCCGATCCTACAATGAGCAGTTCTTC
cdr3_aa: CASQDYTRSYNEQFF

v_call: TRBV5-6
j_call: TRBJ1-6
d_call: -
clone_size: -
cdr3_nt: TGTGCCAGCAGCTCCCGCGAGCGGGCTTCACCCCTCCACTTT
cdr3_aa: CASSSRERASPLHF

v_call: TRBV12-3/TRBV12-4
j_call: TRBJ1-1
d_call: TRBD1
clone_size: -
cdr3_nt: TGTGCCAGCAGGTACAGGGGGCGGACTGAAGCTTTCTTT
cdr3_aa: CASRYRGRTEAFF

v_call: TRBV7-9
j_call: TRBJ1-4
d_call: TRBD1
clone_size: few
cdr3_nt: TGTGCCAGCAGCAGTGCAGGGGGCCGGGGGAAGGAAAAACTGTTTTTT
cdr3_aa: CASSSAGGRGKEKLFF

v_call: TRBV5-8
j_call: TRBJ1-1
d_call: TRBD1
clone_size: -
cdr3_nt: TGTGCCAGCAGCTTAACCCGCGGAGGGGGCATGGAAGCTTTCTTT
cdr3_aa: CASSLTRGGGMEAFF

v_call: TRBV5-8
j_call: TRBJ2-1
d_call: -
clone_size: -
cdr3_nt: TGTGCCAGCAGCTCGTACAGGGTGGATGAGCAGTTCTTC
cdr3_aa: CASSSYRVDEQFF

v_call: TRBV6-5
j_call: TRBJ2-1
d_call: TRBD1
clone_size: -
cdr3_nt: TGTGCCATCCGACAGGGCGGGTCCTACAATGAGCAGTTCTTC
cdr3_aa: CAIRQGGSYNEQFF

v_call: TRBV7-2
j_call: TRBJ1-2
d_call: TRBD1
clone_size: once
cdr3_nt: TGTGCCAGCAGTAGAAACCCACAGGGGGCAGGGGGCTACACCTTC
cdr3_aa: CASSRNPQGAGGYTF

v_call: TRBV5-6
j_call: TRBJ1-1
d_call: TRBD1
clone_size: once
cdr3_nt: TGTGCCAGCAGGTCGGGACAGGGAGGCACTGAAGCTTTCTTT
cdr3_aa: CASRSGQGGTEAFF

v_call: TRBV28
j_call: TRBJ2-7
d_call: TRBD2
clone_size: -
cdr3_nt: TGTGCCAGCATCTCCAGCGGGGGGGACAACGAGCAGTACTTC
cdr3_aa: CASISSGGDNEQYF

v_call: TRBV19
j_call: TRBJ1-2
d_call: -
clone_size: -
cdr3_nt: TGTGCCAGTACCCCTCCGGGACAAGGCTATGGCTACACCTTC
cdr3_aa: CASTPPGQGYGYTF

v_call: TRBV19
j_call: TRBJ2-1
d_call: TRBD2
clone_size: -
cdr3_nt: TGTGCCAGGAGAGGACTAGCGGGCCCCGAGGGGTACAATGAGCAGTTCTTC
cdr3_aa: CARRGLAGPEGYNEQFF

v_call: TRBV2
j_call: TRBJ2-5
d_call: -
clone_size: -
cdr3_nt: TGTGCCAGCAGTGGGAGGCCCCAAGAGACCCAGTACTTC
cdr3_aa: CASSGRPQETQYF

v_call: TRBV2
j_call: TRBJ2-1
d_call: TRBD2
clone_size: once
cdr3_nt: TGTGCCAGCTCAGCGACTAGCGGGAGAAATGAGCAGTTCTTC
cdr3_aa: CASSATSGRNEQFF

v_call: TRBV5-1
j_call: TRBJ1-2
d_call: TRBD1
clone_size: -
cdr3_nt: TGCGCCAGCAGCACAAAATCCGGGACAGGTGGCTACACCTTC
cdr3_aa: CASSTKSGTGGYTF

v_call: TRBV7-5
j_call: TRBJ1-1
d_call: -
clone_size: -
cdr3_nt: TGTGTCAGAAGCTCGTATAACCAGGGGACCTTTTACACTGAAGCTTTCTTT
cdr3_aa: CVRSSYNQGTFYTEAFF

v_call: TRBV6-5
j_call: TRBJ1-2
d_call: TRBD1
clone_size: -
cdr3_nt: TGTGCCAGCAGTTACTCAGGGGGCGCGGGCTATGGCTACACCTTC
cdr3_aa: CASSYSGGAGYGYTF

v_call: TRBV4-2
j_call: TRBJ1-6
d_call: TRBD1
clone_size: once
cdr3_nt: TGTGCCAGCAGCCAAGATGGGTTCCCGGACAGGGAAAATTCACCCCTCCACTTT
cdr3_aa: CASSQDGFPDRENSPLHF

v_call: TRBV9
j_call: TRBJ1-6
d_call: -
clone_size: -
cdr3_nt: TGTGCCAGCAGCGTAGGGTCAACGGGGTATTCACCCCTCCACTTT
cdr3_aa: CASSVGSTGYSPLHF

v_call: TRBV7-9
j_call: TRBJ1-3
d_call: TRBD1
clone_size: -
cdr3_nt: TGTGCCAGCAGCTCTCAGGGGGGAGGAAACACCATATATTTT
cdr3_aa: CASSSQGGGNTIYF

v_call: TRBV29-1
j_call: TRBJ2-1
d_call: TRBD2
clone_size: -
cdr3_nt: TGCAGCGTTGAACCCCAACTAGCGGGGGTGAACAATGAGCAGTTCTTC
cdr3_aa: CSVEPQLAGVNNEQFF

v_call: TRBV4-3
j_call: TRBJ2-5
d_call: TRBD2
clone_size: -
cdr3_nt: TGCGCCAGCAGCCAAGGGGCTAGCGGATTTCAAGAGACCCAGTACTTC
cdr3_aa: CASSQGASGFQETQYF

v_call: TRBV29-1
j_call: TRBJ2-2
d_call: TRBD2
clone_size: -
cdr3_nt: TGCAGCGTTGCCGGACTAGCGGGCCCGAACACCGGGGAGCTGTTTTTT
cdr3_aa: CSVAGLAGPNTGELFF

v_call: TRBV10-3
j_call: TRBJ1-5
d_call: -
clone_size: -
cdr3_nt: TGTGCCATCAGTGAGTACAGCCCCTTGAGCAATCAGCCCCAGCATTTT
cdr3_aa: CAISEYSPLSNQPQHF

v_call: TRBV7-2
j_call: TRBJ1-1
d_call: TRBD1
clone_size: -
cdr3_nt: TGTGCCAGCAGCTTAGCGCCAGGGGGCAGGACTGAAGCTTTCTTT
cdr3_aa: CASSLAPGGRTEAFF

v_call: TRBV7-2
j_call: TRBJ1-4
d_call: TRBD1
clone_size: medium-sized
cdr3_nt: TGTGCCAGCAGCGTTGGGACAGGAAGAAGAGAAAAACTGTTTTTT
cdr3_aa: CASSVGTGRREKLFF

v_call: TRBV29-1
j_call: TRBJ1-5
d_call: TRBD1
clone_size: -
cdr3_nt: TGCAGCGTTGTAGCGGCAGGGGGGCCGCTGAGTCCCCAGCATTTT
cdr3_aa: CSVVAAGGPLSPQHF

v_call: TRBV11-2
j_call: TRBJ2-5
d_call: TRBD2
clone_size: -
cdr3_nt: TGTGCCAGCACCCCCGGGTCTAGCGGAGCGGAGACCCAGTACTTC
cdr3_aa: CASTPGSSGAETQYF

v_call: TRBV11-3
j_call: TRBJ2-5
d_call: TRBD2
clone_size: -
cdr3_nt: TGTGCCAGCAGCCAGGGAGGGAGTGAGACCCAGTACTTC
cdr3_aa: CASSQGGSETQYF

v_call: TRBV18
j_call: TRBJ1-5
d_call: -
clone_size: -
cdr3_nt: TGTGCCAGCTCACCTACAGGGCGTGGGAATCAGCCCCAGCATTTT
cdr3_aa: CASSPTGRGNQPQHF

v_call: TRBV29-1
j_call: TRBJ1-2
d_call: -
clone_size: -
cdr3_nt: TGCAGCGCCTCCCAGGGGAACTATGGCTACACCTTC
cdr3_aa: CSASQGNYGYTF

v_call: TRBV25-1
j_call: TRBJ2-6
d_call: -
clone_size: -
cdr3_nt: TGTGCCAGCAGCGGGGGACTGGTTTCTGGGGCCAACGTCCTGACTTTC
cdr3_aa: CASSGGLVSGANVLTF

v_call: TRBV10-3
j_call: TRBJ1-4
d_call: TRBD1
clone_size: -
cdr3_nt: TGTGCCATCAGTGACGGGGACAGATCGGCAGCGGGAAAACTGTTTTTT
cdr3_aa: CAISDGDRSAAGKLFF

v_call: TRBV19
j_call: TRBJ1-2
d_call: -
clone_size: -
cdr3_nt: TGTGCCAGTAGTATCGGCGCAGGGCTTTCCATCTTC
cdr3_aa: CASSIGAGLSIF

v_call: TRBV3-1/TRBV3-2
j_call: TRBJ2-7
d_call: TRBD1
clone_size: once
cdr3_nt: TGTGCCAGCAGCCCCTACTTACAGGGGGCGAGGTACGAGCAGTACTTC
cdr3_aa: CASSPYLQGARYEQYF

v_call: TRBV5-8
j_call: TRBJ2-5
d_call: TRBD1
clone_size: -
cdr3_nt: TGTGCCAGCAGCTCCGCCGGGGACAGTAACGCTTGGGAGACCCAGTACTTC
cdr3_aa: CASSSAGDSNAWETQYF

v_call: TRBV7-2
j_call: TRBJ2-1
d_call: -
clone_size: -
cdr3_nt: TGTGCCAGCAGCTCCCCAGGATCCTACAATGAGCAGTTCTTC
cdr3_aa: CASSSPGSYNEQFF

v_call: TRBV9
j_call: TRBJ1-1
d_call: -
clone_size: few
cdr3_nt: TGTGCCAGCAGCCCAGAGGGTGGGTCTATGAAGAACACTGAAGCTTTCTTT
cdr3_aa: CASSPEGGSMKNTEAFF

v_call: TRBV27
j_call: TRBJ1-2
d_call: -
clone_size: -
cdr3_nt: TGTGCCAGCAGTTTAAGGGTGGGGCAGGGCGGTGGCTACACCTTC
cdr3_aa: CASSLRVGQGGGYTF

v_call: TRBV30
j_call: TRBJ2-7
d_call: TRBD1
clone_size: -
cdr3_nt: TGTGCCTGGAAAATGGACAGGGGGTACGAGCAGTACTTC
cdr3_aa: CAWKMDRGYEQYF

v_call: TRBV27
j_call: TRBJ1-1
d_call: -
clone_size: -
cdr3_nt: TGTGCCAGCAGTTCTAGGTCGATGAACACTGAAGCTTTCTTT
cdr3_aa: CASSSRSMNTEAFF

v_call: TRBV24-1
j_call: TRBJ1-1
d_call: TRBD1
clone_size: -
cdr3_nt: TGTGCCACCAGTGATCCGGGACAGGGCCCTGAAGCTTTCTTT
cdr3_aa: CATSDPGQGPEAFF

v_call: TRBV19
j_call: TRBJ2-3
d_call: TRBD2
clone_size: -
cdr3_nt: TGTGCCAGTAGGGTAGCGGGGAGCACAGATACGCAGTATTTT
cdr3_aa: CASRVAGSTDTQYF